These 11 T cell receptor beta chains were all obtained from the same sample, sequenced in a study of blood T cell repertoires in COVID-19. TCRdb's copy holds only in-frame clones and misses some; the assay was immunoSEQ multiplex PCR. The data show under 300,000 clones, approximately 84% seen once. The sample taken for sequencing was PBMCs or T cells enriched from blood (not recorded which). These receptors were obtained from a man aged 45-65 years who had recovered from COVID-19.

With regard to this clone: Mismatch with germline at one junction end may stem from a read error. The chain links TRBV7-7 to TRBJ2-1; weak D call: TRBD1 (6 bases). The CDR3 totals 14 residues. CDR1 SSHAT and CDR2 FNYEAQ come from the germline V gene (reference sequence). The CDR3: CASSLERTANEQFF. The DNA of the CDR3 is TGTGCTAGCAGCTTAGAGCGGACAGCTAATGAGCAGTTCTTC.

The V and J genes are TRBV7-9 and TRBJ1-4, with D perhaps matching TRBD1 (6 bases). With 5 bases removed from V and 2 bases from J, the gap between germline ends came to 18 bases. Germline V CDR1 and CDR2: SEHNR, FQNEAQ (reference sequence). The CDR3 runs to 17 residues. The DNA for the CDR3 is TGTGCCAGCAGCCCCCAGGGGCTGTTTGGGACTAATGAAAAACTGTTTTTT. As protein: CASSPQGLFGTNEKLFF. Full variable domain (rest looked up from reference TRBV7-9 and TRBJ1-4): DTGVSQNPRHKITKRGQNVTFRCDPISEHNRLYWYRQTLGQGPEFLTYFQNEAQLEKSRLLSDRFSAERPKGSFSTLEIQRTEQGDSAMYLCASSPQGLFGTNEKLFFGSGTQLSVL.

The rearrangement joins TRBV25-1 to TRBJ1-1, with D possibly matching TRBD1 (5 bases). V was cut by 4 bases and J by 5 bases, with 11 bases left in between. Germline assignment: CDR1 MGHDK and CDR2 SYGVNS. CDR3 size: 13 residues. Written as DNA, the CDR3 is TGTGCCAGCAGTGTGGCGGGGGGGACTGAAGCTTTCTTT. Translation: CASSVAGGTEAFF.

The chain is built from TRBV19 and TRBJ2-5, with 12 bases that match TRBD2. Germline-derived CDR1 and CDR2 are LNHDA and SQIVND (reference sequence). V gave up 3 bases and J gave up 3 bases; unmatched junction bases: 5. The CDR3 runs to 16 residues. The CDR3 bases are TGTGCCAGTAGTATCCGACTAGCGGGAGTGGAAGAGACCCAGTACTTC. Amino acid sequence: CASSIRLAGVEETQYF.

The gene calls are TRBV9 and TRBJ1-1; possibly TRBD1 for D (5 bases). Trimming stripped 0 bases from V and 4 bases from J, with 10 bases between. The germline gives CDR1 SGDLS, CDR2 YYNGEE. CDR3 length: 14 amino acids. The CDR3 is CASSVGGPGTEAFF. In DNA form, the CDR3 reads TGTGCCAGCAGCGTAGGGGGCCCCGGCACTGAAGCTTTCTTT.

This chain uses TRBV6-4 with TRBJ1-6; possible D gene TRBD1, 6 bases. CDR1 is MRHNA, CDR2 SNTAGT, per germline. This CDR3 comprises 17 residues. Trimming stripped 3 bases from V and 10 bases from J, with 22 bases between. CDR3 nucleotides: TGTGCCAGCAGTGATCTCCCGACAGGAAAAGACAGCTCACCCCTCCACTTT. It translates to CASSDLPTGKDSSPLHF.

The genes are TRBV6-1 and TRBJ1-5, with 8 bases identical to TRBD1. The V segment lost 0 bases and the J segment 6 bases; nucleotides outside the gene matches: 1. Germline loops: CDR1 MNHNS, CDR2 SASEGT. The CDR3 contains 14 residues. CDR3: CASSEARGRQPQHF. CDR3 nucleotides: TGTGCCAGCAGTGAAGCCAGGGGGCGTCAGCCCCAGCATTTT.

The chain combines TRBV5-5 with TRBJ1-1; D unresolved. In germline, CDR1 is SGHKS, CDR2 YYEKEE (reference sequence). V was shortened by 4 bases and J by 4 bases, with 11 bases between the two germline ends. The CDR3 consists of 13 residues. CDR3 loop: CASSLRGITEAFF. CDR3 bases: TGTGCCAGCAGCCTTAGAGGGATCACTGAAGCTTTCTTT.

V and J are TRBV5-4 and TRBJ1-1; D is undetermined. V lost 7 bases, J lost 0 bases, and 13 bases lay in between. CDR1 and CDR2 (germline): SGHNT, YYREEE (reference sequence). CDR3 length: 14 amino acids. The CDR3 here is CASSGGKLNTEAFF. The CDR3 DNA is TGTGCCAGCTCAGGAGGGAAGTTGAACACTGAAGCTTTCTTT.

The rearrangement joins TRBV7-9 to TRBJ1-1, with 12 nucleotides matching TRBD1. The CDR3 has 15 residues. Germline V gene data show CDR1 as SEHNR and CDR2 as FQNEAQ (reference sequence). The junction had 5 bases not matched to a gene; V was cut back by 3 bases and J by 6 bases. The CDR3 nucleotides read TGTGCCAGCAGCTTTGAGGGACAGGGGGCAGCTGAAGCTTTCTTT. As protein: CASSFEGQGAAEAFF.

V usage is TRBV2 and J usage is TRBJ1-2; 8 nucleotides match TRBD1. J lost 4 bases, V lost 3 bases, and 10 bases had no gene match. Germline V lookup: CDR1 SNHLY, CDR2 FYNNEI. CDR3 length: 16 amino acids. The CDR3 nucleotides read TGTGCCAGCAGTGACCCTGGGGCAGGGGGCGGCTATGGCTACACCTTC. Protein sequence: CASSDPGAGGGYGYTF.